The 18 T cell receptor beta chains in this list originate from one sample, sequenced in a study of blood T cell repertoires in COVID-19. The assay was immunoSEQ multiplex PCR, and TCRdb's table has in-frame clones only and misses some. This table holds approximately 230,000 clones, approximately 80% found once. Sequencing was carried out using peripheral blood. The receptors were gathered from a man aged 80 or over with acute or convalescent COVID-19.

The rearrangement uses TRBV18 and TRBJ1-3; no firm D call. Germline CDR1 and CDR2: KGHSH and LQKENI. The CDR3 runs 17 residues. Between the trimmed V and J ends, which lost 3 bases and 0 bases, there was a span of 15 bases. Here the CDR3 DNA reads TGTGCCAGCTCACCCACCGGAGGCCGATTCTCTGGAAACACCATATATTTT. Translated: CASSPTGGRFSGNTIYF.

This sequence joins TRBV20-1 and TRBJ1-2; no clear D gene. Germline loops: CDR1 DFQATT, CDR2 SNEGSKA (reference sequence). V was pared by 6 bases and J by 8 bases, with 13 bases between. The CDR3 has 11 amino acids. In DNA, the CDR3 is TGCAGTGCCAGGACGACTAGCGGCTACACCTTC. Translating gives CSARTTSGYTF.

This clone was detected a few times. The chain joins TRBV28 to TRBJ2-7; D unresolved. This CDR3 spans 16 amino acids. From germline, CDR1 is MDHEN and CDR2 SYDVKM. The ends were cut back, 6 bases at V and 2 bases at J, with 20 bases in the middle. CDR3 protein: CASSPFEKKLAYEQYF. The CDR3 coding sequence is TGTGCCAGCAGCCCCTTCGAGAAGAAGCTAGCCTACGAGCAGTACTTC. Based on the CDR3 plus reference TRBV28 and TRBJ2-7, the full variable domain is DVKVTQSSRYLVKRTGEKVFLECVQDMDHENMFWYRQDPGLGLRLIYFSYDVKMKEKGDIPEGYSVSREKKERFSLILESASTNQTSMYLCASSPFEKKLAYEQYFGPGTRLTVT.

V and J are TRBV6-6 and TRBJ2-2, with a tentative D call TRBD2 (5 bases). Trimming pared 7 bases from V and 8 bases from J, leaving 8 bases between. CDR3 length: 11 amino acids. Germline V gives CDR1 MNHNY, CDR2 SVGAGI (reference sequence). The CDR3 coding sequence is TGTGCCAGCACCACGGGGGGGGAGCTGTTTTTT. Its protein is CASTTGGELFF.

The V gene is TRBV24-1, the J gene TRBJ2-3, with 7 bases that match TRBD1. Germline CDR1 is KGHDR and CDR2 is SFDVKD. This CDR3 contains 15 residues. With V trimmed by 3 bases and J by 3 bases, 5 bases remained unmatched. The CDR3, as DNA: TGTGCCACCAGTGATAGACAGGGTTGGACAGATACGCAGTATTTT. Translating it yields CATSDRQGWTDTQYF.

The V gene is TRBV7-3, the J gene TRBJ1-6; no definite D call. V dropped 5 bases and J dropped 10 bases, with 9 bases sitting between them. The CDR3 has 12 amino acids. Germline lookup yields CDR1 SGHTA and CDR2 FQGTGA. CDR3 in DNA: TGTGCCAGCAGCACCCCCGGGTCACCCCTCCACTTT. As protein: CASSTPGSPLHF.

In DNA, the CDR3 is TGTGCCATCAGTGAGTCCGGACAGGGGCGTGAGACCCAGTACTTC. This translates into CAISESGQGRETQYF. The chain employs TRBV10-3 and TRBJ2-5; 9 nucleotides align to TRBD1. Germline CDR1 ENHRY, CDR2 SYGVKD. With V trimmed by 0 bases and J by 5 bases, 4 bases remained unmatched. This CDR3 region has 15 residues.

The J gene is TRBJ2-7, the V gene TRBV5-1; TRBD1 agrees at 8 bases. CDR3 length: 13 residues. V gave up 4 bases and J gave up 2 bases; unmatched junction bases: 2. Germline CDR1 SGHRS, CDR2 YFSETQ. CDR3 DNA: TGCGCCAGCAGCGGGACAGGCGCCTACGAGCAGTACTTC. Protein product: CASSGTGAYEQYF.

The rearrangement joins TRBV7-9 to TRBJ2-5; the match to TRBD1 covers 8 bases. The CDR3 is made up of 15 amino acids. Germline lookup yields CDR1 SEHNR and CDR2 FQNEAQ (reference sequence). Trimming cost V 3 bases and J 5 bases; bases outside gene matches: 8. In DNA, the CDR3 is TGTGCCAGCAGCTTCGGATCAGGGGGCGATGAGACCCAGTACTTC. Translated: CASSFGSGGDETQYF.

This clone appeared a few times. The gene calls are TRBV24-1 and TRBJ2-1; the match to TRBD2 covers 8 bases. There are 15 residues in the CDR3. Germline V CDR1 and CDR2: KGHDR, SFDVKD. The V segment lost 4 bases and the J segment 3 bases; nucleotides outside the gene matches: 4. The DNA of the CDR3 is TGTGCCACCAGTGAGGCGGGAGGCCTCTACAATGAGCAGTTCTTC. It is translated as CATSEAGGLYNEQFF.

The V and J genes are TRBV11-2 and TRBJ2-7; a possible D gene is TRBD2 (5 bases). Germline-derived CDR1 and CDR2 are SGHAT and FQNNGV. This CDR3 has 15 amino acids. With 3 bases removed from V and 1 base from J, the gap between germline ends came to 13 bases. The CDR3 nucleotides read TGTGCCAGCAGCTTCCCCGAACGGAGGTCCTACGAGCAGTACTTC. Protein sequence: CASSFPERRSYEQYF.

This clone was picked up one time. The CDR3 DNA reads as TGCAGCGGCCGTTCAGGACTAGCGGCCTACAATGAGCAGTTCTTC. This translates into CSGRSGLAAYNEQFF. The rearrangement joins TRBV29-1 to TRBJ2-1; 10 nucleotides align to TRBD2. V trimming: 7 bases; J trimming: 2 bases; junction bases outside the gene matches: 8. Germline CDR1 is SQVTM and CDR2 is ANQGSEA. This CDR3 spans 15 amino acids.

The chain has TRBV5-1 and TRBJ1-2; D is possibly TRBD1 (6 bases). V lost 3 bases and J 4 bases, leaving 13 bases between the germline ends. This CDR3 comprises 14 residues. The germline V gene encodes CDR1 SGHRS and CDR2 YFSETQ. The CDR3 loop is CASSYARGPYGYTF. The CDR3 DNA reads TGCGCCAGCAGCTACGCCAGGGGCCCCTATGGCTACACCTTC.

The chain joins TRBV6-5 to TRBJ1-2, with 8 nucleotides matching TRBD1. J was trimmed by 8 bases and V by 5 bases; bases with no gene match: 7. Germline-derived CDR1 and CDR2 are MNHEY and SVGAGI. This CDR3 has 13 residues. CDR3 sequence (DNA): TGTGCCAGCAGTCCGGACAGGGTCAGGGGCTACACCTTC. It yields the protein CASSPDRVRGYTF.

The rearrangement links TRBV2 to TRBJ1-2, with TRBD1 identical over 7 bases. V shed 7 bases, J shed 8 bases, and the junction held 10 bases outside the gene matches. The CDR3 has 13 residues. The V gene's germline CDR1 is SNHLY and CDR2 FYNNEI. In DNA form, the CDR3 reads TGTGCCAGCACCAGAAGAGGGGGCTCGGGCTACACCTTC. Residues: CASTRRGGSGYTF.

This clone was seen at least ten times. V and J are TRBV5-5 and TRBJ2-2; a weak D match, TRBD2 (5 bases). The CDR3 is 18 residues long. Germline CDR1 is SGHKS and CDR2 is YYEKEE (reference sequence). The germline V and J ends were trimmed by 1 base and 5 bases, with 21 bases remaining between them. The CDR3 here is CASSLRTLAGPLTGELFF. In DNA, the CDR3 is TGTGCCAGCAGCTTGAGGACCCTGGCGGGTCCATTAACCGGGGAGCTGTTTTTT.

The chain combines TRBV11-3 with TRBJ1-1; 7 bases match TRBD1. The CDR3 consists of 14 residues. Trimming removed 5 bases from V and 2 bases from J; junction bases left unmatched: 5. Germline V gives CDR1 SGHNT, CDR2 YENEEA. CDR3 DNA sequence: TGTGCCAGCAGCCGGGACAGCCGTAACACTGAAGCTTTCTTT. Translated: CASSRDSRNTEAFF.

J is TRBJ1-3 and V is TRBV5-1; the match to TRBD1 covers 7 bases. Germline-derived CDR1 and CDR2 are SGHRS and YFSETQ. J was trimmed by 0 bases and V by 5 bases; bases with no gene match: 5. CDR3 length: 15 residues. This CDR3 reads CASRPGTASGNTIYF. CDR3 coding DNA: TGCGCCAGCAGACCGGGGACAGCCTCTGGAAACACCATATATTTT.